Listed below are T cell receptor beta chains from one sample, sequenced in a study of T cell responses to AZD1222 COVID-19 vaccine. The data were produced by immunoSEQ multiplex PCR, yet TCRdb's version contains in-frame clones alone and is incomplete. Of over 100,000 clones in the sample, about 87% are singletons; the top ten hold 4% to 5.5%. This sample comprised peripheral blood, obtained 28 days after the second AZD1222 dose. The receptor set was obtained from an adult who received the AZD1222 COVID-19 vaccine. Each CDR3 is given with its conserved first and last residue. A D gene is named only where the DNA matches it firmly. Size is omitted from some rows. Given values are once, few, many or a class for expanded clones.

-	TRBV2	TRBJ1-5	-	TGTGCCAGCACCCATCGGGGCAATCAGCCCCAGCATTTT	CASTHRGNQPQHF
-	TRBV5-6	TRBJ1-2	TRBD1	TGTGCCAGCAGCTTGAACAGGGACAGTACGTTC	CASSLNRDSTF
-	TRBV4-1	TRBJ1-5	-	TGCGCCAGCAGCCTAGGGGGGATAAAGCAGCCCCAGCATTTT	CASSLGGIKQPQHF
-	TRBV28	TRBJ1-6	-	TGTGCCAGCAGACGCACAGGGAAAGGTTCACCCCTCCACTTT	CASRRTGKGSPLHF
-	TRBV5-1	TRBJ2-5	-	TGCGCCAGCAGCTCGGGACCCACCCCGGAGACCCAGTACTTC	CASSSGPTPETQYF
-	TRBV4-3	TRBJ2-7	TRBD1	TGCGCCAGCAGCACTGACAGGGGCTACGAGCAGTACTTC	CASSTDRGYEQYF
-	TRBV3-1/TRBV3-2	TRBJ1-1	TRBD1	TGTGCCAGCAGCCCAGGGGACAGGGTTTCGACTGAAGCTTTCTTT	CASSPGDRVSTEAFF
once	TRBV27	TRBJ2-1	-	TGTGCCAGCAGTTTATCGCTGCCTTTACGCGAACCCTACAATGAGCAGTTCTTC	CASSLSLPLREPYNEQFF
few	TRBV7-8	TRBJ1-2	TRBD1	TGTGCCAGCAGCTGGCCCTCCGGGACAGGGGGTTATGGCTACACCTTC	CASSWPSGTGGYGYTF
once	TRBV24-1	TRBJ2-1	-	TGTGCCACCAGTGATGGGCTAGCACAGTTCTTC	CATSDGLAQFF
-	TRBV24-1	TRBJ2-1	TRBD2	TGTGCCACCAGTGACACAGGGACTAGCGGACGGGGTGAGCAGTTCTTC	CATSDTGTSGRGEQFF
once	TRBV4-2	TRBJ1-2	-	TGTGCCAGCAGCCAGACGACTGGCGACTACACCTTC	CASSQTTGDYTF
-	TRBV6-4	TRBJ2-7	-	TGTGCCCAGGGAGGATCCTACGAGCAGTACTTC	CAQGGSYEQYF
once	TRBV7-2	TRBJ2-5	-	TGTGCCAGCAGCTTAGCGGTTGGGCAGGGACAAGAGACCCAGTACTTC	CASSLAVGQGQETQYF
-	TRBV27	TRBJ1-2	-	TGTGCCAGCAGTCCCCAGTGGGAGACGGGCTACACCTTC	CASSPQWETGYTF
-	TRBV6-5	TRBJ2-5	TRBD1	TGTGCCAGCAGTTCCTCGCCGGGACAGCCCACCCAGTACTTC	CASSSSPGQPTQYF
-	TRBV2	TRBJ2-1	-	TGTGCCAGCCGAGGGAGAGGCGGTGAGCAGTTCTTC	CASRGRGGEQFF